This T cell receptor beta chain was profiled in a study of blood T cell repertoires in COVID-19. As handled by the study authors: Using reference gene primer amplification, nucleated cell counts were estimated. Assay: immunoSEQ multiplex PCR; the TCRdb copy retains only in-frame clones and omits some. V, J and clone size are those of that table, while D and trimming were read from the DNA. This table holds about 210,000 clones, 83% found once. Trimming took off 2 bases at V and 1 base at J, with 8 bases between the two ends. The V gene's germline CDR1 is MDHEN and CDR2 SYDVKM. The CDR3 consists of 14 residues.

The sample consisted of peripheral blood. The chain uses TRBV28 and TRBJ1-1; D is unclear. The TCR sequence derives from a woman in her forties or fifties with acute or convalescent COVID-19. CDR3 sequence (DNA): TGTGCCAGCAGTTTAGTTGCGGGGAACACTGAAGCTTTCTTT. It is translated as CASSLVAGNTEAFF.